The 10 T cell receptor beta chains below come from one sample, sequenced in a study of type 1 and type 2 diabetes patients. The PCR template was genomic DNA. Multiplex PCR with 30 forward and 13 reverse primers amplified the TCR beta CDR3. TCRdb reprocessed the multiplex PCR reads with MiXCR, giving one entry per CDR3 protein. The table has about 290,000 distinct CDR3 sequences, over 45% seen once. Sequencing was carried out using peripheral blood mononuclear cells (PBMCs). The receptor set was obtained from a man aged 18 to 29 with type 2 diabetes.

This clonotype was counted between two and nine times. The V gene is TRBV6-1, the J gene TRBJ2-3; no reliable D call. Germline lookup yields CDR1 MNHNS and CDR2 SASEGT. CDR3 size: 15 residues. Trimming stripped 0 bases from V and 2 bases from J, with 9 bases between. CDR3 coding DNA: TGTGCCAGCAGTGAAGCTAAGGGCCTCACAGATACGCAGTATTTT. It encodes CASSEAKGLTDTQYF.

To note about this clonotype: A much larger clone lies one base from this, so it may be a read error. This chain's CDR3 is CATSDRRGGYAF. The CDR3, as DNA: TGTGCCACCAGTGATCGTAGAGGTGGCTACGCCTTC. The chain has TRBV24-1 and TRBJ1-2; D unclear. The CDR3 extends over 12 amino acids. Germline assignment: CDR1 KGHDR and CDR2 SFDVKD.

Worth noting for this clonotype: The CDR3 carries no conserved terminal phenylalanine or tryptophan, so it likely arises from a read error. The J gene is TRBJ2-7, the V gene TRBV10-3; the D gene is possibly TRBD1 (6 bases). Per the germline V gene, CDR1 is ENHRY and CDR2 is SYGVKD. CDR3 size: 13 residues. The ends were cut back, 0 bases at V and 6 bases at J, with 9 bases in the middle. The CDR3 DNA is TGTGCCATCAGTGAGTCCGGCAGGGGCGAGCAGTACTCC. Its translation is CAISESGRGEQYS.

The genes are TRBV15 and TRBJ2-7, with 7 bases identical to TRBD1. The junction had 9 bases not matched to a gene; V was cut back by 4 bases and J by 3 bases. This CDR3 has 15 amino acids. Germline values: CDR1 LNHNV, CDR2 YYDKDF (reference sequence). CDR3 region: CATSKLQGTHYEQYF. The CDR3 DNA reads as TGTGCCACCAGCAAACTACAGGGGACCCACTACGAGCAGTACTTC.

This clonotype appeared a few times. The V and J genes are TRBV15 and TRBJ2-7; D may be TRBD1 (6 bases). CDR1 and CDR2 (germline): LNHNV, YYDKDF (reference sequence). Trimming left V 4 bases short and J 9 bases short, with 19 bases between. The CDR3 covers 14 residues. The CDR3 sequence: CATSIRDTRLGQYF. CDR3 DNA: TGTGCCACCAGCATCCGGGACACCCGTCTGGGGCAGTACTTC.

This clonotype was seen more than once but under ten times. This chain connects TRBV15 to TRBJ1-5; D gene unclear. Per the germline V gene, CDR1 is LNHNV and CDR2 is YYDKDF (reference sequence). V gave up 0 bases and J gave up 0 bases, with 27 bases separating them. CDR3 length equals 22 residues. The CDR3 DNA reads TGTGCCACCAGCAGAGATTCCTCTACCCCGTACACCGTTGAATATAGCAATCAGCCCCAGCATTTT. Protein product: CATSRDSSTPYTVEYSNQPQHF.

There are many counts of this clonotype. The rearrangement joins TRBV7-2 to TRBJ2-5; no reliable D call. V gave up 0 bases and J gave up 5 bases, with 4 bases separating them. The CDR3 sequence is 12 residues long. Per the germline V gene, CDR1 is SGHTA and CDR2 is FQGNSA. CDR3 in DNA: TGTGCCAGCAGCTTAGCGCGGGAGACCCAGTACTTC. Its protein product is CASSLARETQYF.

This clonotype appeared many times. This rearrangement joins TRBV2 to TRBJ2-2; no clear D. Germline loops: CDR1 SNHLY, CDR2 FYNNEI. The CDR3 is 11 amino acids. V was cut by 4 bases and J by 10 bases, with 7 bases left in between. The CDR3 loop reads CASSAELELFF. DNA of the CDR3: TGTGCCAGCAGTGCAGAGTTGGAGCTGTTTTTT.

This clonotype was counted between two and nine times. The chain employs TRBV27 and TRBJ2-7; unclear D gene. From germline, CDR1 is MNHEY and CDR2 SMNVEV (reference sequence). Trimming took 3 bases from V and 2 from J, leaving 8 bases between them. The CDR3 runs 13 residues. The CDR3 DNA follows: TGTGCCAGCAGTTTGTCTGGTGCCTACGAGCAGTACTTC. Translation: CASSLSGAYEQYF.

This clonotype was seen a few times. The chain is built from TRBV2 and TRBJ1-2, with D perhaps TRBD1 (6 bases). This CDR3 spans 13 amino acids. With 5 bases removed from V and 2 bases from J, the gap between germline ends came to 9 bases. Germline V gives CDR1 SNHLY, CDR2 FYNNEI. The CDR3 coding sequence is TGTGCCAGCAGTACGGACAGAAACTATGGCTACACCTTC. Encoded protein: CASSTDRNYGYTF.